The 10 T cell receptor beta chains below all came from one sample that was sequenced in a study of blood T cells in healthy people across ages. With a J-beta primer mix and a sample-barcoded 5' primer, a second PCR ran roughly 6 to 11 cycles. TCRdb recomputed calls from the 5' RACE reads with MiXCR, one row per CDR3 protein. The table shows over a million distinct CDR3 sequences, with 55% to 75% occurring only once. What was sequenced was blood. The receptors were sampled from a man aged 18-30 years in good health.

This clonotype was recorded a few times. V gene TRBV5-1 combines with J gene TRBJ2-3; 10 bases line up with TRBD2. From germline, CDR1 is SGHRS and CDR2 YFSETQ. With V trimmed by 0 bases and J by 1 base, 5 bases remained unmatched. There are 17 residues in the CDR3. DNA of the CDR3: TGCGCCAGCAGCTTGGGGACTAGCGGTACCCGCACAGATACGCAGTATTTT. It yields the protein CASSLGTSGTRTDTQYF.

The CDR3 is CASTQVSGANVLTF. CDR3 nucleotides: TGCGCCAGCACCCAAGTCTCTGGGGCCAACGTCCTGACTTTC. The V and J genes are TRBV5-1 and TRBJ2-6; no clear D. Trimming cost V 6 bases and J 0 bases, with 7 bases left between them. Germline-derived CDR1 and CDR2 are SGHRS and YFSETQ. The CDR3 runs to 14 residues.

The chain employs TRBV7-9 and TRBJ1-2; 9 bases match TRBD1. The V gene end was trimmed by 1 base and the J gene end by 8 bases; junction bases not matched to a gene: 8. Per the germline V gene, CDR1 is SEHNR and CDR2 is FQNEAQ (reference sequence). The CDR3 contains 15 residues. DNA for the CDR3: TGTGCCAGCAGCTTAGTGGGGGGGACAGGGAACGGCTACACCTTC. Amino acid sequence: CASSLVGGTGNGYTF.

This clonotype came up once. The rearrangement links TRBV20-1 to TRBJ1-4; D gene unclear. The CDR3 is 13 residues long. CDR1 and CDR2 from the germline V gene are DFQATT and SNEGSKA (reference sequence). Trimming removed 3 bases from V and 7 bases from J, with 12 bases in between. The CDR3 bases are TGCAGTGCTAGTAGAGGCCCAAGTGAAAAACTGTTTTTT. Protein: CSASRGPSEKLFF.

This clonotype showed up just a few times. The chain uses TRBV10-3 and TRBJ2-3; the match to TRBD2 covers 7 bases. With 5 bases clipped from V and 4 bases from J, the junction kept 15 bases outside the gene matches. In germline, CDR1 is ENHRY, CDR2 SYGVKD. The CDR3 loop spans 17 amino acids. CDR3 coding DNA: TGTGCCATCAGTCCCGTCGGACTAGTATTAGCTTCAGATACGCAGTATTTT. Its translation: CAISPVGLVLASDTQYF.

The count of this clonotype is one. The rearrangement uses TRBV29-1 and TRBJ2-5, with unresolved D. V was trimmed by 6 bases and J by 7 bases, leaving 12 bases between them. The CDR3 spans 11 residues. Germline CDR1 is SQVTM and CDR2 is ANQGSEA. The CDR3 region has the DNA TGCAGCGTCGCCTTCGGGCGGACCCAGTACTTC. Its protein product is CSVAFGRTQYF.

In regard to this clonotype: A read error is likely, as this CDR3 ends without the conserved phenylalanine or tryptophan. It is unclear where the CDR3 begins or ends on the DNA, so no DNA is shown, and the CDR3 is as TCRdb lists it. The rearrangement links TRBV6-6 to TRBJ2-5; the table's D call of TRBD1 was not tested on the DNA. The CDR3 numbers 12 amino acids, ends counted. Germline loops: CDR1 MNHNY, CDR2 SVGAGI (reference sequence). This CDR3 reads CASSYQGGQPYL.

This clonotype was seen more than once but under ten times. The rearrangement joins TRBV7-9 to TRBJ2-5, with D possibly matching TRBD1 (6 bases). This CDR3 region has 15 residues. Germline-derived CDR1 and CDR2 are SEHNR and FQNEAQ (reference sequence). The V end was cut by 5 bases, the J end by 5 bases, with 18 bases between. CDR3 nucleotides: TGTGCCAGCAGCCCCCGAGGGACATTAGAGGAGACCCAGTACTTC. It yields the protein CASSPRGTLEETQYF. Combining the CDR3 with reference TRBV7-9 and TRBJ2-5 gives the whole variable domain DTGVSQNPRHKITKRGQNVTFRCDPISEHNRLYWYRQTLGQGPEFLTYFQNEAQLEKSRLLSDRFSAERPKGSFSTLEIQRTEQGDSAMYLCASSPRGTLEETQYFGPGTRLLVL.

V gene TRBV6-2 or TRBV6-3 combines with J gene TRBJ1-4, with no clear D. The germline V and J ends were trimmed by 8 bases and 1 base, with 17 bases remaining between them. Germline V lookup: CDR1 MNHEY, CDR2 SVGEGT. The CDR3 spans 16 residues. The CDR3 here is CASGAAATGTNEKLFF. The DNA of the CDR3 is TGTGCCAGCGGCGCGGCCGCCACCGGAACTAATGAAAAACTGTTTTTT.

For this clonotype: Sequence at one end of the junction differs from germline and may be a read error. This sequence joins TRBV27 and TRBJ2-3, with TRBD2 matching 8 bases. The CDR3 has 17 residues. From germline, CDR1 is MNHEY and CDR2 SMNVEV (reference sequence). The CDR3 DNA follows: TGCGCCAGAAGTTTATTCAGTGGGACTAGTGGGACAGATACGCAGTATTTT. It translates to CARSLFSGTSGTDTQYF.